These 9 T cell receptor beta chains were sequenced from one sample in a study of blood T cell repertoires in COVID-19. Assay: immunoSEQ multiplex PCR; the TCRdb copy retains only in-frame clones and omits some. In the table there are around 400,000 clones, more than 75% of which are singletons. Sequenced: peripheral blood. The receptor source for this set is a woman in her sixties with COVID-19, enrolled during active disease.

The chain has TRBV4-1 and TRBJ2-1, with TRBD1 identical over 7 bases. The CDR3 spans 15 residues. Germline CDR1 is MGHRA and CDR2 is YSYEKL. Trimming took 3 bases from V and 4 from J; bases not matched to a gene: 6. CDR3 in DNA: TGCGCCAGCAGCCAGGCCCGGGACAGTTACAATGAGCAGTTCTTC. It translates to CASSQARDSYNEQFF.

The rearrangement links TRBV6-4 to TRBJ1-1; TRBD1 matches at 8 bases. V trimming: 6 bases; J trimming: 4 bases; junction bases outside the gene matches: 4. The CDR3 has 13 amino acids. CDR1 and CDR2 (germline): MRHNA, SNTAGT. CDR3 nucleotide sequence: TGTGCCAGCAGCGTGACAGGGGCCACTGAAGCTTTCTTT. This translates into CASSVTGATEAFF.

This rearrangement joins TRBV3-1 (or the pseudogene TRBV3-2) to TRBJ1-5; D ambiguous. Trimming took 4 bases from V and 0 from J, leaving 13 bases between them. This CDR3 region has 16 residues. Germline lookup yields CDR1 LGHDT and CDR2 YNNKEL (reference sequence). In DNA, the CDR3 is TGTGCCAGCAGCCCCAGCGCGATCTATAGCAATCAGCCCCAGCATTTT. Its protein product is CASSPSAIYSNQPQHF.

The chain is built from TRBV5-1 and TRBJ2-1; perhaps TRBD2 as D (6 bases). V lost 5 bases, J lost 2 bases, and 14 bases lay in between. The CDR3 length is 15 residues. CDR1 and CDR2 (germline): SGHRS, YFSETQ. The CDR3 region has the DNA TGCGCCAGCAGACAGGCGACTAGTACCTACAATGAGCAGTTCTTC. The encoded protein is CASRQATSTYNEQFF. The complete variable domain, with remaining parts taken from reference TRBV5-1 and TRBJ2-1, reads KAGVTQTPRYLIKTRGQQVTLSCSPISGHRSVSWYQQTPGQGLQFLFEYFSETQRNKGNFPGRFSGRQFSNSRSEMNVSTLELGDSALYLCASRQATSTYNEQFFGPGTRLTVL.

On this clone: A much larger clone is a single base away; this may be a read error. Other DNA sequences in this specimen translate into the identical CDR3. This chain uses TRBV11-2 with TRBJ2-1; 7 bases are shared with TRBD2. The CDR3 is 15 amino acids. V was clipped by 1 base and J by 0 bases; unmatched bases: 0. Germline CDR1 reads SGHAT; CDR2 reads FQNNGV. The CDR3 sequence: CASSLGGGSYNEQFF. Here the CDR3 DNA reads TGTGCCAGCAGCTTAGGGGGGGGCTCCTACAATGAGCAGTTCTTC. Drawing the rest from reference TRBV11-2 and TRBJ2-1, the complete variable domain is EAGVAQSPRYKIIEKRQSVAFWCNPISGHATLYWYQQILGQGPKLLIQFQNNGVVDDSQLPKDRFSAERLKGVDSTLKIQPAKLEDSAVYLCASSLGGGSYNEQFFGPGTRLTVL.

This clone was observed at least ten times. J is TRBJ1-5 and V is TRBV4-2; the match to TRBD1 covers 10 bases. The ends lost 3 bases at V and 6 bases at J; junction bases unmatched: 5. Germline V gene data show CDR1 as LGHNA and CDR2 as YNFKEQ. The CDR3 spans 15 residues. CDR3 in DNA: TGTGCCAGCAGCCAGGGGGACAGGGGAAGTCAGCCCCAGCATTTT. Amino acids: CASSQGDRGSQPQHF.

The chain employs TRBV4-1 and TRBJ1-4; D is possibly TRBD1 (5 bases). The length of the CDR3 is 17 residues. With 4 bases removed from V and 2 bases from J, the gap between germline ends came to 17 bases. From germline, CDR1 is MGHRA and CDR2 YSYEKL. CDR3 nucleotide sequence: TGCGCCAGCAGCCCCGTAGTGAAGGGGCAGACTAATGAAAAACTGTTTTTT. Its protein product is CASSPVVKGQTNEKLFF.

V usage is TRBV30 and J usage is TRBJ2-5; 7 nucleotides match TRBD2. This CDR3 has 14 residues. From germline, CDR1 is GTSNPN and CDR2 SVGIG (reference sequence). The ends lost 1 base at V and 5 bases at J; junction bases unmatched: 7. CDR3 residues: CAWSEARGVETQYF. CDR3 coding DNA: TGTGCCTGGAGTGAGGCCCGGGGGGTTGAGACCCAGTACTTC. Combining the CDR3 with reference TRBV30 and TRBJ2-5 gives the whole variable domain SQTIHQWPATLVQPVGSPLSLECTVEGTSNPNLYWYRQAAGRGLQLLFYSVGIGQISSEVPQNLSASRPQDRQFILSSKKLLLSDSGFYLCAWSEARGVETQYFGPGTRLLVL.

The chain carries TRBV29-1 and TRBJ2-7, with 9 bases aligning to TRBD2. V was clipped by 6 bases and J by 0 bases; unmatched bases: 3. Per the germline V gene, CDR1 is SQVTM and CDR2 is ANQGSEA. This CDR3 has 13 amino acids. The CDR3 DNA is TGCAGCGTCAGACTAGCGGCCTCCTACGAGCAGTACTTC. This gives the protein CSVRLAASYEQYF.